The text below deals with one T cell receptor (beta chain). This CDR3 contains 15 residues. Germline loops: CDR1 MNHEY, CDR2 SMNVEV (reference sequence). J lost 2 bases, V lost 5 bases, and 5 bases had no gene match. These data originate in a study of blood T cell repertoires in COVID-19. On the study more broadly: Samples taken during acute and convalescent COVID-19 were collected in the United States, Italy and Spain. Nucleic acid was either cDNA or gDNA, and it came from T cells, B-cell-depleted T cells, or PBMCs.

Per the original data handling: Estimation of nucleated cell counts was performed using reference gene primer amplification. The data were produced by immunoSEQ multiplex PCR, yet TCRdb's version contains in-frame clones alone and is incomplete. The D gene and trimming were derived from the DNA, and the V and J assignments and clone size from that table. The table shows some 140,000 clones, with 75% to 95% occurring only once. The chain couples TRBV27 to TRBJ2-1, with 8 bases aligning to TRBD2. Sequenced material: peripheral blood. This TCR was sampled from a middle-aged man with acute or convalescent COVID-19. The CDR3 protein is CASSVSGSTYNEQFF. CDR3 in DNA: TGTGCCAGCAGTGTGAGCGGGAGTACCTACAATGAGCAGTTCTTC.